This T cell receptor beta chain was retrieved from a study of cytomegalovirus exposure and HLA in healthy donors. Study findings and constraints: Researchers reported in a later analysis that a missense DCLRE1C variant was tied to TCR beta V- and J-gene trimming. In a later analysis, DRB1 alleles had the most associated TCRs; HLA-C alleles the fewest.

PCR amplification relied on 60 Vbeta primers (plus 13 Jbeta primers). Profiling relied on immunoSEQ multiplex PCR, and the TCRdb table lists in-frame clones only, not all of them. The sample consists of over 150,000 clones, about 70% of them appearing once. Per germline, CDR1 SGHTA and CDR2 FQGTGA. This CDR3 contains 15 residues. V gave up 5 bases and J gave up 6 bases; unmatched junction bases: 7. Of note for this clone: Its antigen is unknown.

As for the donors, each was a healthy bone marrow donor. The specimen was PBMCs. The sequence derives from a woman aged 40-49 years in good health and CMV-seropositive. The chain links TRBV7-3 to TRBJ2-2; 9 nucleotides agree with TRBD1. This CDR3 reads CASSPWTGEAGELFF. As DNA, the CDR3 is TGTGCCAGCAGCCCCTGGACAGGGGAGGCCGGGGAGCTGTTTTTT.